This T cell receptor (beta chain) derives from a study of blood T cell repertoires in COVID-19. About the research overall: Italy, Spain and the United States were the sources of the convalescent and acute COVID-19 samples. The cDNA or gDNA used as material had been derived from T cells, B-cell-depleted T cells, or PBMCs.

Original methodology: By means of reference gene primer amplification, nucleated cell counts were estimated. The data were produced by immunoSEQ multiplex PCR, yet TCRdb's version contains in-frame clones alone and is incomplete. V and J calls and clone size come straight from that table; D and trimming were deduced from the DNA. Of approximately 210,000 clones in the sample, approximately 91% are singletons; the top ten hold about 4.8%. The V and J ends lost 7 bases and 2 bases respectively, with 16 bases between them. In germline, CDR1 is SNHLY, CDR2 FYNNEI. The CDR3 length is 15 residues. The chain couples TRBV2 to TRBJ2-3; the D is unclear. The receptor was derived from a woman aged 40 to 50 with acute or convalescent COVID-19. Input material: peripheral blood. CDR3 in amino acids: CASKENSFHTDTQYF. The CDR3, as DNA: TGTGCCAGCAAGGAGAATAGCTTCCACACAGATACGCAGTATTTT.